This T cell receptor beta chain derives from a study of T cells in Graves' hyperthyroidism and ophthalmopathy. RNA transcripts served as the template for amplifying TCR beta CDR3 regions. First-round RT-PCR with HTBI primers amplified the TCR CDR3 region. One entry per CDR3 protein results from TCRdb running MiXCR on the multiplex PCR reads. This sample yields fewer than 800,000 distinct CDR3 sequences, of which 15% to 20% are seen a single time; around 8.1% belongs to the top ten. Findings of the study overall: Blood also carried most thyroid clonotypes expanded above 0.001.

This clonotype was observed at least ten times. Its antigen is undetermined. The receptor comes from a man aged 18-30 years with Graves' hyperthyroidism. Sequenced sample: blood.

The chain's CDR3 is CSAGHPNTEAFF. In nucleotides, the CDR3 is TGCAGTGCAGGACACCCGAACACTGAAGCTTTCTTT. The rearrangement links TRBV20-1 to TRBJ1-1, with D perhaps TRBD1 (5 bases). CDR3 length: 12 residues. Germline CDR1 DFQATT, CDR2 SNEGSKA (reference sequence). The V end lost 6 bases, the J end lost 1 base, and 9 bases lay between the germline ends.